This T cell receptor beta chain was profiled in a study of identical twins. This clonotype has a count of ten or more. Trimming shortened V by 5 bases and J by 0 bases, and 14 bases separated the two germline ends. This CDR3 has 16 residues. Germline-derived CDR1 and CDR2 are SGHVS and FQNEAQ. Each CDR3 protein gets one entry after TCRdb re-called the 5' RACE reads with MiXCR. The data hold roughly 500,000 distinct CDR3 sequences, with less than 25% observed a single time. These sequences were also reported in another study, on T cells expressing NK-cell markers.

The sample taken for sequencing was CD4+ T cells sorted from blood. This clonotype was sampled from a woman in her late teens or twenties in good health. This chain joins TRBV7-8 and TRBJ2-4; TRBD2 might be the D (5 bases). The DNA for the CDR3 is TGTGCCAGCAGCGCTAGTGGAGCGGTAGCCAAAAACATTCAGTACTTC. It translates to CASSASGAVAKNIQYF.